This entry describes one T cell receptor (beta chain). This receptor's antigen is unknown. No base qualities exist here, and no much larger clone lies one base off it. These data originate in a study of blood T cells in healthy people across ages (dated by TCRdb to between 2015 and 2017). For the wider study: In model experiments, template switching captured roughly one uniquely barcoded TCR beta cDNA molecule for every two T cells. The study measured age-related changes in TCR beta repertoire diversity using deep sequencing normalized with unique cDNA molecular identifiers. Four age groups were formed from the donors: young (average about 16 years), middle-aged (approximately 42), aged (around 68) and long-lived (more than 75). Donors of different ages were randomly distributed across sequencing lanes to avoid experimental bias. Using the same blood draw, the study looked at two additional independent replicas of 1 million unique cDNA reads for two donors, one aged 18 to 30 and the other aged 80 or older.

From the cysteine up to the phenylalanine, the CDR3 has a length of 16 residues. The retained sequence is limited to the CDR3, 48 bases, with the frame set at the first base. From a lookup of the germline V gene, CDR1 and CDR2 are KGHDR and SFDVKD. V is pared back by 3 bases and J by 1 base, with 12 bases lying between the germline termini. The 35 to 40 donors, aged about 6 to 100 years, were systemically healthy Caucasian individuals from Russia. Each donor gave ten milliliters of peripheral blood, collected into EDTA-treated Vacutainer tubes. Ficoll-Paque density-gradient centrifugation was used to isolate PBMCs, with at least 7 million per sample. Trizol reagent was used to extract total RNA from the PBMCs, yielding at least 5.5 micrograms per sample. The percentages of naive CD45RAhigh/CD27high T cells were determined by flow cytometry on a PBMC aliquot from every donor. On the study overall, not on this receptor specifically: Compared with the aged group, the long-lived group had more naive CD4+ T cells, fewer expanded clones and increased TCR diversity, a pattern suggesting age selection. Conclusive comparison of naive and antigen-experienced compartments was prevented by the profiling of bulk unsorted PBMCs. There was a strong correlation between observed TCR beta diversity and the percentage of naive T cells measured by flow cytometry. Because the CMV infection status of the donors was unknown, age-related changes in expanded clonotypes may potentially have been confounded. Estimates of total diversity based on one million sequenced T cells were regarded as lower bounds and as underestimates. Observed TCR beta diversity per million T cells fell roughly linearly with age, and a significant reduction was already apparent by age approximately 40.

The library was made by 5' RACE. The second PCR ran for roughly 7 to 11 cycles and used a J-beta primer mix along with a sample-barcoded 5' primer. Each TCR beta cDNA molecule received a unique molecular identifier from a template-switch 5' adaptor carrying 12 random nucleotides. Each sample yielded at least 3 million CDR3-containing paired-end reads. First-strand cDNA was synthesized from all RNA with the Mint cDNA synthesis kit, primed by a TRBC-specific oligonucleotide. All cDNA was treated with uracil-DNA glycosylase and then went through a first 18-cycle PCR with the universal primers M1SS and BC2_uni_R. In the source study's methods: Each sample was normalized by randomly selecting 1 million high-quality reads, each carrying a distinct molecular identifier. Reads with shared molecular identifiers were discarded instead of being binned into consensus sequences. MiTCR, run with a Q25 quality threshold and the strictest error-elimination algorithm, handled CDR3 identification, clonotype clustering and error correction. A nonparametric unseen species model with Euler transformation was used to estimate lower-bound total TCR beta diversity. TCRdb ran its own pipeline on the public reads, namely fastp trimming at Q25 and MiXCR clone calling, and kept in-frame beta chains. Under each unique CDR3 protein, matching rows form one entry showing the most common genes and DNA. The V and J calls and clone size come from TCRdb's table, not from the authors' own analysis. This sample has some 1,800,000 distinct CDR3 sequences in its table, and 35% to 50% of those were observed once. Jointly, the top ten make up more than 20% of the sample.

Sequenced material: blood. This receptor was obtained from a human donor in good health. The chain couples TRBV24-1 to TRBJ2-1; TRBD1 could be the D gene, as 6 bases match. The CDR3 region has the sequence CATSDHRRGSYNEQFF. DNA sequence: TGTGCCACCAGTGATCACCGCAGGGGTTCCTACAATGAGCAGTTCTTC.